These 5 T cell receptor beta chains were sequenced from one sample in a study of T cell repertoires in cytomegalovirus infection. TCRdb processed the reads anew with MiXCR; each CDR3 protein has one entry. This sample has 830,000 or so distinct CDR3 sequences; around a third occur once, and the top ten carry around an eighth. These TCRs are of unknown antigen specificity. The material sequenced was cultured CD8+ T cells from PBMCs, taken from culture after CMV antigen stimulation. These receptors originate from a human donor in good health (CMV status not recorded). Some clones in this sample may be carry-over from other donors' samples.

This clonotype appeared a few times. The chain employs TRBV28 and TRBJ1-2; TRBD1 might be the D (5 bases). V dropped 2 bases and J dropped 4 bases, with 23 bases sitting between them. The CDR3 spans 18 residues. Germline assignment: CDR1 MDHEN and CDR2 SYDVKM. DNA of the CDR3: TGTGCCAGCAGTTTAATATCTGCCTCTGGGGGTTTTATCTATGGCTACACCTTC. Translation: CASSLISASGGFIYGYTF.

This clonotype has just a few counts. The chain has TRBV6-5 and TRBJ1-6, with 9 bases lining up with TRBD1. The germline gives CDR1 MNHEY, CDR2 SVGAGI. The CDR3 consists of 16 residues. The V gene end was trimmed by 4 bases and the J gene end by 8 bases; junction bases not matched to a gene: 9. The CDR3: CASSWSTGGSDSPLHF. The CDR3 region has the DNA TGTGCCAGCAGTTGGTCGACAGGGGGATCTGATTCACCCCTCCACTTT.

V is TRBV20-1 and J is TRBJ2-1, with D perhaps TRBD1 (7 bases). The germline CDR1 and CDR2 sequences are DFQATT and SNEGSKA (reference sequence). The CDR3 spans 14 residues. V was trimmed by 2 bases and J by 8 bases, leaving 16 bases between them. In DNA form, the CDR3 reads TGCAGTGCTAGACAGGGGGGCCCCCTTTATGAGCAGTTCTTC. Translated: CSARQGGPLYEQFF.

CDR3 region: CASSLGRGGADTQYF. The DNA of the CDR3 is TGTGCCAGTAGTCTGGGGCGGGGGGGCGCAGATACGCAGTATTTT. The chain uses TRBV19 and TRBJ2-3; 9 bases map to TRBD2. The V and J ends lost 5 bases and 4 bases, in that order; junction bases with no gene match: 7. CDR1 and CDR2 (germline): LNHDA, SQIVND (reference sequence). The CDR3 extends over 15 amino acids. Full variable domain (rest looked up from reference TRBV19 and TRBJ2-3): DGGITQSPKYLFRKEGQNVTLSCEQNLNHDAMYWYRQDPGQGLRLIYYSQIVNDFQKGDIAEGYSVSREKKESFPLTVTSAQKNPTAFYLCASSLGRGGADTQYFGPGTRLTVL.

This clonotype was recorded a few times. The rearrangement links TRBV6-6 to TRBJ2-1, with 10 positions matching TRBD2. V shed 0 bases and J 7 bases; nucleotides not matched to a gene: 6. CDR1 and CDR2 (germline): MNHNY, SVGAGI (reference sequence). The CDR3 loop spans 16 amino acids. The DNA for the CDR3 is TGTGCCAGCAGTTACTCGACAGCGGGGGGGCAAAATGAGCAGTTCTTC. This encodes CASSYSTAGGQNEQFF.